These 21 T cell receptor beta chains originate from one sample sequenced in a study of neurological immune-mediated disorders. Each CDR3 protein is one row after TCRdb ran MiXCR on the 5' RACE reads. This sample has over 55,000 distinct CDR3 sequences, with about 2.5% found just once. Source material: PBMCs. Receptor source: a man between 50 and 59 years old with multiple sclerosis.

The table lists this clonotype with many counts. This chain links TRBV5-6 with TRBJ1-6; TRBD1 matches at 10 bases. Germline V gene lookup returns CDR1 SGHDT and CDR2 YYEEEE. Trimming cost V 4 bases and J 10 bases; bases outside gene matches: 11. There are 16 residues in the CDR3. CDR3 DNA: TGTGCCAGCAGCGGAACTCCGGGACAGGGGTTATCACCCCTCCACTTT. Translation gives CASSGTPGQGLSPLHF.

This clonotype was seen many times. The rearrangement links TRBV5-1 to TRBJ2-2; D gene ambiguous. From germline, CDR1 is SGHRS and CDR2 YFSETQ. The CDR3 has 17 amino acids. The V gene lost 0 bases and the J gene lost 3 bases, with 15 bases spanning the gap. CDR3: CASSLARGLQDTGELFF. In nucleotides, the CDR3 is TGCGCCAGCAGCTTGGCCCGAGGCCTTCAGGACACCGGGGAGCTGTTTTTT.

Ten or more counts support this clonotype. The rearrangement joins TRBV5-1 to TRBJ2-1; 9 nucleotides align to TRBD1. After removal of 0 bases from V and 8 bases from J, the junction contained 3 bases not matched to a gene. This CDR3 region has 14 residues. The germline CDR1 and CDR2 sequences are SGHRS and YFSETQ. The CDR3 sequence: CASSLGDRAYEQFF. The CDR3 region has the DNA TGCGCCAGCAGCTTGGGGGACAGGGCCTATGAGCAGTTCTTC.

This clonotype was seen a few times. Being one base from a much bigger clone, this may be a read error. The J gene is TRBJ2-7, the V gene TRBV10-3; 8 bases line up with TRBD2. Germline V gene data show CDR1 as ENHRY and CDR2 as SYGVKD. Losses at the gene ends were 4 bases for V and 7 bases for J; bases not matched to a gene: 6. The CDR3 is 13 amino acids. The CDR3 DNA reads as TGTGCCATCAGTGTCATAGCGGGGCAGGAGCAGTACTTC. It yields the protein CAISVIAGQEQYF.

The table lists this clonotype with many counts. The chain uses TRBV19 and TRBJ2-7, with D perhaps TRBD1 (5 bases). Trimming took 7 bases from V and 2 from J, leaving 18 bases between them. Germline loops: CDR1 LNHDA, CDR2 SQIVND (reference sequence). The CDR3 covers 15 residues. The CDR3 here is CASTQAQGLTYEQYF. For the CDR3, the DNA is TGTGCCAGTACCCAGGCGCAGGGCCTAACCTACGAGCAGTACTTC.

The sample holds many counts of this clonotype. The chain links TRBV29-1 to TRBJ2-2; TRBD1 is a possible D gene (6 bases). CDR1 is SQVTM and CDR2 is ANQGSEA in the germline V gene. The CDR3 has 14 amino acids. Trimming took off 7 bases at V and 4 bases at J, with 16 bases between the two ends. Here the CDR3 DNA reads TGCAGCGCCTTACAGGGAAGGGGCACCGGGGAGCTGTTTTTT. Amino acids: CSALQGRGTGELFF.

There are many counts of this clonotype. The rearrangement uses TRBV20-1 and TRBJ1-2, with a tentative D call TRBD1 (6 bases). Germline V lookup: CDR1 DFQATT, CDR2 SNEGSKA (reference sequence). Trimming removed 5 bases from V and 0 bases from J, with 13 bases in between. The CDR3 is made up of 14 amino acids. This CDR3 reads CSARQEPPNYGYTF. The CDR3 DNA is TGCAGTGCTCGACAGGAGCCCCCTAACTATGGCTACACCTTC.

This clonotype was picked up many times. The chain recombines TRBV20-1 with TRBJ1-5; weak D call: TRBD1 (5 bases). The germline V and J ends were trimmed by 6 bases and 0 bases, with 12 bases remaining between them. Germline values: CDR1 DFQATT, CDR2 SNEGSKA (reference sequence). The CDR3 contains 14 residues. In DNA, the CDR3 is TGCAGTGCCCCTGACAGAAATAGCAATCAGCCCCAGCATTTT. Translated: CSAPDRNSNQPQHF.

This clonotype was seen repeatedly, ten times or more. The chain employs TRBV28 and TRBJ2-7, with D perhaps TRBD1 (6 bases). The CDR3 has 12 amino acids. Trimming pared 1 base from V and 6 bases from J, leaving 7 bases between. In germline, CDR1 is MDHEN, CDR2 SYDVKM. The CDR3 region is CASSLLQGEQYF. The CDR3, as DNA: TGTGCCAGCAGTTTATTACAGGGCGAGCAGTACTTC.

About this clonotype: The junction departs from germline at one end; a sequencing error may be responsible. The chain combines TRBV20-1 with TRBJ1-3; TRBD1 aligns across 7 bases. Germline V gives CDR1 DFQATT, CDR2 SNEGSKA (reference sequence). There are 13 residues in the CDR3. The CDR3 sequence is CSAIQGSGKTIYF. CDR3 DNA: TGCAGTGCCATACAGGGGTCTGGAAAAACCATATATTTT.

This clonotype has ten or more counts. J is TRBJ2-5 and V is TRBV5-6; D might be TRBD1 or TRBD2, each matching 6 bases. Germline V gene sequence: CDR1 SGHDT, CDR2 YYEEEE. The length of the CDR3 is 16 residues. The ends were cut back, 3 bases at V and 4 bases at J, with 19 bases in the middle. The CDR3 region is CASSSRYRGLGETQYF. CDR3 in DNA: TGTGCCAGCAGCTCCAGGTACCGGGGGCTAGGAGAGACCCAGTACTTC.

As concerns this clonotype: A much larger clone sits a single nucleotide away, making a read error possible. The chain joins TRBV6-6 to TRBJ2-2, with D unresolved. CDR3 length: 11 residues. CDR1 and CDR2 from the germline V gene are MNHNY and SVGAGI (reference sequence). CDR3 DNA sequence: TGTGTAGTCCAGAGCCCCGGGGAGCTGTTTTTT. This sequence encodes CVVQSPGELFF.

In this sample, this clonotype turned up many times. V and J are TRBV7-8 and TRBJ1-6; D perhaps matches TRBD1 (5 bases). V lost 5 bases to trimming and J lost 0 bases, with 17 bases between them. Germline values: CDR1 SGHVS, CDR2 FQNEAQ. The CDR3 consists of 18 residues. The CDR3 DNA is TGTGCCAGCAGCCGGACGACAGAGCAGGGCTCCTATAATTCACCCCTCCACTTT. Its translation is CASSRTTEQGSYNSPLHF.

This clonotype was found many times. The chain combines TRBV20-1 with TRBJ2-7; 10 positions agree with TRBD1. Trimming cost V 5 bases and J 2 bases; bases outside gene matches: 6. CDR1 and CDR2 from the germline V gene are DFQATT and SNEGSKA (reference sequence). The CDR3 has 14 residues. The DNA of the CDR3 is TGCAGTGCTCAGGGACAGGGGAACCCCTACGAGCAGTACTTC. This translates into CSAQGQGNPYEQYF.

This clonotype was detected many times. This sequence joins TRBV7-2 and TRBJ2-1; 8 bases align to TRBD2. The CDR3 is 15 amino acids. Germline CDR1 reads SGHTA; CDR2 reads FQGNSA. With V trimmed by 1 base and J by 9 bases, 8 bases remained unmatched. CDR3 DNA sequence: TGTGCCAGCAGCTTAGAGACGGGGGGGCTTAGTGAGCAGTTCTTC. Encoded protein: CASSLETGGLSEQFF.

This clonotype was observed many times. This chain links TRBV20-1 with TRBJ1-5, with TRBD1 matching 8 bases. Germline assignment: CDR1 DFQATT and CDR2 SNEGSKA (reference sequence). This CDR3 is 15 amino acids long. Unmatched junction bases numbered 4, after V lost 0 bases and J lost 3 bases. CDR3 in amino acids: CSAREWTGNNQPQHF. The CDR3 nucleotides are TGCAGTGCTAGAGAATGGACAGGGAACAATCAGCCCCAGCATTTT.

This rearrangement joins TRBV7-2 to TRBJ2-3, with 7 bases fitting TRBD2. With 5 bases clipped from V and 6 bases from J, the junction kept 11 bases outside the gene matches. Germline CDR1 is SGHTA and CDR2 is FQGNSA. CDR3 length: 15 residues. CDR3 region: CASSIDGRGGDTQYF. For the CDR3, the DNA is TGTGCCAGCAGCATCGACGGCCGGGGAGGGGATACGCAGTATTTT.

This clonotype was detected only a few times. One junction end disagrees with the germline gene, perhaps due to a read error. This rearrangement joins TRBV6-2 or TRBV6-3 to TRBJ2-5; D unresolved. Germline V gives CDR1 MNHEY, CDR2 SVGEGT. The CDR3 loop spans 15 amino acids. The CDR3: CTSTHLGRIQETQYF. CDR3 DNA: TGTACCAGCACCCACCTTGGCAGGATACAAGAGACCCAGTACTTC.

In this sample, this clonotype turned up many times. The chain recombines TRBV7-8 with TRBJ2-3; D gene ambiguous. V was trimmed by 5 bases and J by 3 bases, leaving 6 bases between them. This CDR3 contains 12 residues. Germline CDR1 reads SGHVS; CDR2 reads FQNEAQ. As DNA, the CDR3 is TGTGCCAGCAGCGTAGTGACAGATACGCAGTATTTT. Its protein is CASSVVTDTQYF.

There are many counts of this clonotype. The CDR3 is CASRGLAGGQETQYF. CDR3 nucleotides: TGTGCCAGCAGGGGACTAGCGGGGGGCCAAGAGACCCAGTACTTC. The rearrangement joins TRBV12-3 or TRBV12-4 to TRBJ2-5; 15 bases map to TRBD2. CDR3 size: 15 residues. The V segment lost 6 bases and the J segment 1 base; nucleotides outside the gene matches: 0.

This clonotype came up many times. CDR3 coding DNA: TGCAGTGCTAGAGATCCCTCCAAAAGGGGGCTCAACACTGAAGCTTTCTTT. Translated: CSARDPSKRGLNTEAFF. The J gene is TRBJ1-1, the V gene TRBV20-1; TRBD1 matches 7 bases. Unmatched junction bases numbered 12, after V lost 0 bases and J lost 2 bases. CDR1 DFQATT and CDR2 SNEGSKA come from the germline V gene (reference sequence). This CDR3 has 17 residues.